This T cell receptor (beta chain) was observed in a study of patients and donors after allogeneic stem cell transplantation. CDR1 is SEHNR, CDR2 FQNEAQ, per germline (reference sequence). The CDR3 totals 14 residues. The V end was cut by 3 bases, the J end by 0 bases, with 8 bases between. This clonotype was seen many times. TCRdb reprocessed the RT-PCR reads with MiXCR, giving one entry per CDR3 protein. The table lists about 110,000 distinct CDR3 sequences, around 36% of them singletons, with around 30% in the top ten. This sequence joins TRBV7-9 and TRBJ1-1, with D unresolved. Sequenced material: blood, either unsorted or a sorted T cell fraction (not recorded which). This clonotype originated in a human donor who was either an allogeneic HSCT recipient or a stem cell or donor lymphocyte infusion donor (not recorded which). It is not recorded whose cells these are; they may come from a transplant donor. CDR3 region: CASSLVGMNTEAFF. CDR3 DNA: TGTGCCAGCAGCTTGGTTGGTATGAACACTGAAGCTTTCTTT. Looking up the rest from reference TRBV7-9 and TRBJ1-1 gives the full variable domain: DTGVSQNPRHKITKRGQNVTFRCDPISEHNRLYWYRQTLGQGPEFLTYFQNEAQLEKSRLLSDRFSAERPKGSFSTLEIQRTEQGDSAMYLCASSLVGMNTEAFFGQGTRLTVV.